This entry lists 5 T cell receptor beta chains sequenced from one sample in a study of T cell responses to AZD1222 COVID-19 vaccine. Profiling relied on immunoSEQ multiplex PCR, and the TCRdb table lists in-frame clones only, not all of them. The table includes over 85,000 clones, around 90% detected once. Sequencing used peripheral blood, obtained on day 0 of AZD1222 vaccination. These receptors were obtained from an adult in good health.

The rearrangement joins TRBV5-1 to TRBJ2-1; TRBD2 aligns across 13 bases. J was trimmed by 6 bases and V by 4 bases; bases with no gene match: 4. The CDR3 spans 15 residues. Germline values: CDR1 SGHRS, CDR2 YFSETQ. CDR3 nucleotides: TGCGCCAGCAGCGAACTAGCGGGGGGGCCCAATGAGCAGTTCTTC. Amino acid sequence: CASSELAGGPNEQFF.

The CDR3, as DNA: TGTGCCAGCAAATACGGACAGGGGTTGAACACTGAAGCTTTCTTT. The encoded protein is CASKYGQGLNTEAFF. The chain links TRBV6-6 to TRBJ1-1; TRBD1 agrees at 9 bases. Germline CDR1 reads MNHNY; CDR2 reads SVGAGI (reference sequence). V shed 7 bases and J 0 bases; nucleotides not matched to a gene: 6. This CDR3 spans 15 amino acids.

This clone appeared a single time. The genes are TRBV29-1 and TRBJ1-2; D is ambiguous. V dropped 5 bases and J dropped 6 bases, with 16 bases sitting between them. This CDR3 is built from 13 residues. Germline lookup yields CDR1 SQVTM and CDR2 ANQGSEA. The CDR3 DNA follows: TGCAGCGTTCCCAGGCGGGGAAGGGATGGCTACACCTTC. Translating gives CSVPRRGRDGYTF.

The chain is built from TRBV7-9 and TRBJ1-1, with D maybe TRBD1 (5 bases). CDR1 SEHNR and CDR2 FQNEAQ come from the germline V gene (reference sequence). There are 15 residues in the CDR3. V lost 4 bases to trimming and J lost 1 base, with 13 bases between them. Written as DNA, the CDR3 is TGTGCCAGCAGCTCACTGGGACGTAGGAACACTGAAGCTTTCTTT. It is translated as CASSSLGRRNTEAFF.

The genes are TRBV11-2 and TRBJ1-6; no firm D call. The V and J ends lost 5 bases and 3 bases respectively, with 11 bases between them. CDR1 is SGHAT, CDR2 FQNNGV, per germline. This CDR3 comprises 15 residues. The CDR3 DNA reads TGTGCCAGCAGCCCGGATTTTAACTATAATTCACCCCTCCACTTT. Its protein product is CASSPDFNYNSPLHF.